The T cell receptor beta chain under discussion was sequenced for a study of T cells in Graves' hyperthyroidism and ophthalmopathy. Study-level information: Peripheral blood was obtained at initial diagnosis, preceding any treatment. Findings of the study overall: From stable hyperthyroidism, ophthalmopathy was set apart by a 13 V-J model.

With a duration under 2 months, the hyperthyroidism was newly diagnosed in patients aged 18 to 65. Using around 10 ml of fresh peripheral blood, PBMCs were prepared. TCR beta CDR3 regions were amplified from RNA transcripts. In the first-round RT-PCR of the TCR CDR3, the HTBI primer set was used. TCRdb re-called the multiplex PCR reads with MiXCR, one entry per CDR3 protein. The sample contains about 180,000 distinct CDR3 sequences, about a sixth of which appear only once. This clonotype was detected many times. Antigen specificity is unknown. This CDR3 is built from 14 residues. CDR1 is SNHLY, CDR2 FYNNEI, per germline. V was pared by 7 bases and J by 4 bases, with 15 bases between.

The chain carries TRBV2 and TRBJ2-3; TRBD1 or TRBD2 may be the D gene (6 bases each). This sequence originates from a woman aged 45-65 years with Graves' hyperthyroidism. The sample taken for sequencing was blood. CDR3 loop: CASKGGRAPDTQYF. The CDR3 DNA is TGTGCCAGCAAGGGGGGCAGGGCCCCAGATACGCAGTATTTT.